This note documents a single T cell receptor beta chain sequence. Its cognate antigen is unknown. This sample was included in a study of T cell clones after liver transplantation. Study-wide context: Samples came from ITN030ST, which attempted immunosuppression withdrawal within 2 years of liver transplantation.

After removal of 7 bases from V and 7 bases from J, the junction contained 13 bases not matched to a gene. Germline CDR1 is LNHDA and CDR2 is SQIVND (reference sequence). The CDR3 has 14 amino acids. Points from the study as a whole: These preliminary findings come from unstandardized post-transplant sampling times.

Unstimulated PBMCs were sorted into CD3+CD4+ and CD3+CD8+ populations. The method was immunoSEQ multiplex PCR; TCRdb's version includes in-frame clones alone and lacks a portion of them. The table records fewer than 20,000 clones, 75% to 90% of them present only once. The chain links TRBV19 to TRBJ2-7; 7 nucleotides agree with TRBD1. This receptor was obtained from a human patient who received a liver transplant. The graft donor may be the source of some T cells. This material consisted of CD8+ T cells from blood, taken approximately 45 months after liver transplant. In nucleotides, the CDR3 is TGTGCCAGTAACTCAGGGTTTTCAGGGGGTGAGCAGTACTTC. Its translation is CASNSGFSGGEQYF. Using reference TRBV19 and TRBJ2-7 for the parts outside the CDR3, the full variable domain is DGGITQSPKYLFRKEGQNVTLSCEQNLNHDAMYWYRQDPGQGLRLIYYSQIVNDFQKGDIAEGYSVSREKKESFPLTVTSAQKNPTAFYLCASNSGFSGGEQYFGPGTRLTVT.